This TCR beta chain was observed in a study of T cell responses to AZD1222 COVID-19 vaccine. Study-level results: Along spike, vaccine-associated CD4 TCRs were found throughout, with dominance at 160-218 and 743-854.

Produced via immunoSEQ multiplex PCR; TCRdb's table is partial and in-frame only. The sample gives about 50,000 clones, about 87% of which show up once; 14% to 15% is in the top ten. Germline values: CDR1 MDHEN, CDR2 SYDVKM. V was cut by 5 bases and J by 2 bases, with 12 bases left in between. This CDR3 has 14 residues. With respect to this clone: Its antigen is still unknown.

The material was peripheral blood, obtained on day 0 of AZD1222 vaccination. This TCR came from an adult in good health. This chain connects TRBV28 to TRBJ2-5; D unresolved. Here the CDR3 DNA reads TGTGCCAGCAGTAAGAGGTACAATCAAGAGACCCAGTACTTC. Translating gives CASSKRYNQETQYF.